The 29 T cell receptor beta chains below were found in one sample sequenced in a study of T cell repertoires in cytomegalovirus infection. From the reads, TCRdb called clonotypes with MiXCR, one entry per CDR3 protein. This sample carries some 680,000 distinct CDR3 sequences, about a third of them seen once, and the ten largest clones take around 2.6%. Sequencing was performed on PBMCs. The receptors were gathered from a human donor in good health (CMV status not recorded). Some clones in this sample may be carry-over from other donors' samples.

The chain is built from TRBV6-8 and TRBJ2-7; 7 bases are a match to TRBD2. CDR3 length: 13 residues. V lost 6 bases to trimming and J lost 4 bases; unmatched junction nucleotides: 6. Germline V CDR1 and CDR2: MNHGY, SAAAGT. This CDR3 reads CASRVRRGYEQYF. Here the CDR3 DNA reads TGTGCCAGCAGGGTGAGGCGGGGGTACGAGCAGTACTTC.

The chain links TRBV6-6 to TRBJ1-1; D gene ambiguous. Germline V gene lookup returns CDR1 MNHNY and CDR2 SVGAGI (reference sequence). Trimming stripped 3 bases from V and 4 bases from J, with 9 bases between. The CDR3 has 13 amino acids. The CDR3 DNA reads as TGTGCCAGCAGTTATCCGGTAGGCACTGAAGCTTTCTTT. Its translation: CASSYPVGTEAFF.

Remarks on this clonotype: One end of the junction fails to match germline, which may point to a read error. The V and J genes are TRBV20-1 and TRBJ2-7, with D perhaps TRBD1 or TRBD2 (5 bases each). This CDR3 has 15 residues. Germline CDR1 and CDR2: DFQATT and SNEGSKA (reference sequence). The CDR3 region has the DNA TGCAGTGCTAGTAACGGGGCCGAACTGGCCTACGAGCCGTACTTC. Protein: CSASNGAELAYEPYF.

In nucleotides, the CDR3 is TGTGCCAGCAGCCTACTATCGCCTGGCCAAGAGACCCAGTACTTC. Amino acids: CASSLLSPGQETQYF. This rearrangement joins TRBV4-2 to TRBJ2-5; D ambiguous. Germline V gene data show CDR1 as LGHNA and CDR2 as YNFKEQ. V lost 4 bases and J lost 1, with 13 bases in between. The CDR3 has 15 residues.

The chain carries TRBV20-1 and TRBJ2-7, with D uncertain. The CDR3 has 10 residues. V was trimmed by 6 bases and J by 6 bases, leaving 9 bases between them. Germline V CDR1 and CDR2: DFQATT, SNEGSKA (reference sequence). This CDR3 is CSAPGGEQYF. Here the CDR3 DNA reads TGCAGTGCACCCGGTGGCGAGCAGTACTTC.

The V call is TRBV7-9, the J call TRBJ2-7; D gene uncertain. In germline, CDR1 is SEHNR, CDR2 FQNEAQ (reference sequence). The CDR3 is made up of 18 amino acids. Trimming took 1 base from V and 0 from J, leaving 19 bases between them. The CDR3 loop is CASSLGPLSATISYEQYF. The CDR3 DNA follows: TGTGCCAGCAGCTTAGGCCCTCTAAGCGCGACGATCTCCTACGAGCAGTACTTC.

This rearrangement joins TRBV7-2 to TRBJ2-3; 7 bases map to TRBD2. The CDR3 spans 15 residues. The junction had 6 bases not matched to a gene; V was cut back by 2 bases and J by 4 bases. The germline CDR1 and CDR2 sequences are SGHTA and FQGNSA. CDR3 amino acids: CASSLQAGEADTQYF. The DNA of the CDR3 is TGTGCCAGCAGCTTACAGGCGGGAGAGGCAGATACGCAGTATTTT.

There are a few counts of this clonotype. The chain recombines TRBV7-6 with TRBJ2-3; 14 nucleotides line up with TRBD2. The CDR3 sequence is 17 residues long. Trimming at V came to 4 bases and at J to 2 bases, leaving 5 bases not matched to a gene. The germline gives CDR1 SGHVS, CDR2 FNYEAQ. As DNA, the CDR3 is TGTGCCAGCAGCTACCCGGGACTAGCGGGAGCCACAGATACGCAGTATTTT. Its protein is CASSYPGLAGATDTQYF.

This clonotype has a single count. The rearrangement links TRBV5-1 to TRBJ2-1; 14 bases align to TRBD2. CDR3 length: 15 residues. J was trimmed by 8 bases and V by 3 bases; bases with no gene match: 4. The V gene's germline CDR1 is SGHRS and CDR2 YFSETQ. DNA for the CDR3: TGCGCCAGCAGCTCCGGGACTAGCGGGAGTTATGAGCAGTTCTTC. Translating gives CASSSGTSGSYEQFF.

This clonotype was seen only a few times. The rearrangement joins TRBV6-1 to TRBJ1-2; possibly TRBD1 for D (6 bases). V was trimmed by 5 bases and J by 6 bases, leaving 16 bases between them. CDR1 is MNHNS, CDR2 SASEGT, per germline. There are 14 residues in the CDR3. CDR3 in DNA: TGTGCCAGCAGTCGCCCTGGGGGCCTTCATGGCTACACCTTC. Translation: CASSRPGGLHGYTF.

As concerns this clonotype: The junction differs from germline at one of its ends, possibly a read error. The J gene is TRBJ1-5, the V gene TRBV7-6, with D possibly TRBD1 on 6 matching bases. There are 16 residues in the CDR3. Germline V CDR1 and CDR2: SGHVS, FNYEAQ. CDR3 loop: CAGSLGSTGADSPQHF. The CDR3 nucleotides read TGTGCCGGCAGCTTAGGATCAACGGGGGCGGATTCGCCCCAGCATTTT.

As for this clonotype: The junction departs from the called germline gene at one end, perhaps through a read error. The chain couples TRBV28 to TRBJ2-5; no clear D gene. This CDR3 region has 13 residues. Germline V CDR1 and CDR2: MDHEN, SYDVKM. The CDR3 region has the DNA TGTGCCAGCAGTTTGCTCGCTCAAGATACCCAGTACTTC. As protein: CASSLLAQDTQYF.

This sequence joins TRBV20-1 and TRBJ1-5, with 7 bases identical to TRBD1. V was pared by 2 bases and J by 0 bases, with 7 bases of the junction left unmatched. CDR1 and CDR2 (germline): DFQATT, SNEGSKA (reference sequence). This CDR3 has 16 residues. The DNA of the CDR3 is TGCAGTGCTAGACTACAGGGGCGGATTAGCAATCAGCCCCAGCATTTT. As protein: CSARLQGRISNQPQHF.

The gene calls are TRBV11-2 and TRBJ2-7; 7 nucleotides line up with TRBD1. With V trimmed by 5 bases and J by 3 bases, 19 bases remained unmatched. Germline V gene data show CDR1 as SGHAT and CDR2 as FQNNGV. This CDR3 is 18 amino acids long. CDR3: CASSPRASPGGTDYEQYF. The CDR3 region has the DNA TGTGCCAGCAGCCCCCGCGCATCCCCAGGTGGGACAGACTACGAGCAGTACTTC.

In this sample, this clonotype turned up a few times. The chain links TRBV28 to TRBJ2-2, with D tentatively TRBD1 (5 bases). Looked up from germline, CDR1 is MDHEN and CDR2 is SYDVKM. V lost 9 bases and J lost 2, with 25 bases in between. The CDR3 is 18 residues long. The chain's CDR3 is CASSPYWGAPRNTGELFF. CDR3 in DNA: TGTGCCAGTTCGCCCTATTGGGGCGCCCCCAGAAACACCGGGGAGCTGTTTTTT.

The chain links TRBV5-1 to TRBJ1-1; D is undetermined. Germline loops: CDR1 SGHRS, CDR2 YFSETQ. Trimming removed 4 bases from V and 1 base from J, with 14 bases in between. The CDR3 consists of 15 residues. This chain's CDR3 is CASSPAGFENTEAFF. The CDR3 region has the DNA TGCGCCAGCAGCCCCGCCGGATTTGAGAACACTGAAGCTTTCTTT.

The chain joins TRBV28 to TRBJ1-2; TRBD1 matches 10 bases. Germline trimming cut 6 bases from V and 5 bases from J; bases unmatched to any gene: 12. The CDR3 runs 16 residues. CDR1 and CDR2 from the germline V gene are MDHEN and SYDVKM. In nucleotides, the CDR3 is TGTGCCAGCAGCTCCGGGACAGGGGCGAGGGTGTATGGCTACACCTTC. It codes for CASSSGTGARVYGYTF.

The chain employs TRBV19 and TRBJ2-7; D gene ambiguous. Germline V gene data show CDR1 as LNHDA and CDR2 as SQIVND (reference sequence). The CDR3 is made up of 15 amino acids. Trimming left V 1 base short and J 2 bases short, with 12 bases between. CDR3 residues: CASSIALGKAYEQYF. CDR3 DNA: TGTGCCAGTAGTATAGCTTTGGGTAAAGCCTACGAGCAGTACTTC.

This clonotype was recorded a few times. The rearrangement joins TRBV6-1 to TRBJ2-3; D uncertain. The germline V gene has CDR1 MNHNS and CDR2 SASEGT. There are 13 residues in the CDR3. Trimming stripped 11 bases from V and 2 bases from J, with 14 bases between. The CDR3, as DNA: TGTGCCGCACGGACGGGTTACACAGATACGCAGTATTTT. It encodes CAARTGYTDTQYF.

The chain couples TRBV7-8 to TRBJ2-1; TRBD2 matches at 9 bases. J gave up 5 bases and V 6 bases, and 11 bases lay outside the gene matches. The CDR3 sequence is 16 residues long. The germline gives CDR1 SGHVS, CDR2 FQNEAQ. The CDR3 spells CASRRGLALLHNEQFF. The CDR3 DNA reads TGTGCCAGCAGAAGAGGACTAGCGTTGCTCCACAATGAGCAGTTCTTC.

On this clonotype: One junction end disagrees with the germline gene, perhaps due to a read error. The genes are TRBV19 and TRBJ2-3; the D gene is possibly TRBD2 (5 bases). CDR1 and CDR2 from the germline V gene are LNHDA and SQIVND (reference sequence). The CDR3 spans 13 residues. CDR3 region: CASSRASTETQYF. Here the CDR3 DNA reads TGTGCCAGTAGTAGAGCTAGCACAGAGACGCAGTATTTT.

J is TRBJ2-3 and V is TRBV29-1; 10 bases match TRBD1. J gave up 1 base and V 1 base, and 5 bases lay outside the gene matches. This CDR3 region has 16 residues. Germline V lookup: CDR1 SQVTM, CDR2 ANQGSEA. DNA for the CDR3: TGCAGCGTTGAAGGCCCCGGGACAGGGGGCACAGATACGCAGTATTTT. Protein product: CSVEGPGTGGTDTQYF.

The chain links TRBV7-2 to TRBJ2-7, with a weak D call TRBD1 (6 bases). V was cut by 0 bases and J by 5 bases, with 20 bases left in between. The CDR3 runs to 17 residues. Germline loops: CDR1 SGHTA, CDR2 FQGNSA. CDR3 in amino acids: CASSLALRGVSVHEQYF. The CDR3 DNA reads TGTGCCAGCAGCTTAGCCCTCAGGGGCGTTAGTGTCCACGAGCAGTACTTC.

The CDR3, as DNA: TGTGCCGGATCGTCGGACAGGGGTTACTACGAGCAGTACTTC. Residues: CAGSSDRGYYEQYF. V gene TRBV28 combines with J gene TRBJ2-7; TRBD1 matches 9 bases. CDR1 and CDR2 (germline): MDHEN, SYDVKM. Trimming at V came to 11 bases and at J to 3 bases, leaving 11 bases not matched to a gene. This CDR3 has 14 amino acids.

This sequence joins TRBV2 and TRBJ2-1; D ambiguous. Germline V gene data show CDR1 as SNHLY and CDR2 as FYNNEI. Trimming cost V 7 bases and J 0 bases, with 16 bases left between them. The CDR3 runs to 16 residues. The CDR3 region has the DNA TGTGCCAGCATTGGGTTGGGCCTGAGCTCCTACAATGAGCAGTTCTTC. This gives the protein CASIGLGLSSYNEQFF.

Concerning this clonotype itself: A single base separates this from a much larger clone, so it may be a read error. The missing conserved phenylalanine or tryptophan at the end of this CDR3 makes a read error likely. V and J are TRBV28 and TRBJ2-7; 8 positions agree with TRBD1. J gave up 1 base and V 8 bases, and 10 bases lay outside the gene matches. The CDR3 runs to 15 residues. CDR1 is MDHEN and CDR2 is SYDVKM in the germline V gene. The CDR3 is CASRAWTGTSYEQYL. CDR3 nucleotides: TGTGCCAGCCGCGCCTGGACAGGGACTTCCTACGAGCAGTACTTA.

At least ten counts were recorded for this clonotype. The chain employs TRBV27 and TRBJ1-1; 7 nucleotides line up with TRBD1. The junction had 9 bases not matched to a gene; V was cut back by 5 bases and J by 0 bases. Per germline, CDR1 MNHEY and CDR2 SMNVEV (reference sequence). This CDR3 contains 16 residues. The CDR3 region is CASSPGTAWMNTEAFF. The CDR3 DNA follows: TGTGCCAGCAGTCCAGGGACAGCCTGGATGAACACTGAAGCTTTCTTT.

This clonotype was observed many times. The rearrangement joins TRBV5-6 to TRBJ2-7, with a possible D match to TRBD2 (6 bases). CDR3 length: 14 amino acids. Between the trimmed V and J ends, which lost 2 bases and 2 bases, there was a span of 11 bases. The germline V gene has CDR1 SGHDT and CDR2 YYEEEE. The CDR3 protein is CASSLGAGTYEQYF. CDR3 nucleotide sequence: TGTGCCAGCAGCTTAGGGGCGGGGACCTACGAGCAGTACTTC.

V gene TRBV7-2 combines with J gene TRBJ2-6, with D hard to call. This CDR3 is 15 amino acids long. Trimming took 4 bases from V and 0 from J, leaving 7 bases between them. Germline V gene sequence: CDR1 SGHTA, CDR2 FQGNSA. This CDR3 is CASSSQNSGANVLTF. The CDR3 bases are TGTGCCAGCAGCTCACAGAACTCTGGGGCCAACGTCCTGACTTTC.